This is a list of T cell receptor beta chains from one sample in a study of T cell repertoires in cytomegalovirus infection. Their antigen targets remain unknown. TCRdb itself ran the reads through MiXCR, one entry per CDR3 protein. The table includes about 900,000 distinct CDR3 sequences, roughly 31% detected once. Sequencing used cultured CD8+ T cells from PBMCs, obtained from culture after CMV antigen stimulation. These receptors were taken from a human donor in good health (CMV status not recorded). Some clones in this sample may be carry-over from other donors' samples. Both conserved end residues are part of each CDR3. Each record gives: J gene, clone size, D gene, V gene, CDR3 DNA, CDR3 protein. A D gene is named only where the DNA matches it firmly. The size field is filled for only some rows; it gives once, few, many or a size class.

>TRBJ1-2|NA|TRBD1|TRBV12-5
TGTGCTAGTGGTTCGGGACAGGGTCCCTATGGCTACACCTTC
CASGSGQGPYGYTF
>TRBJ2-5|NA|TRBD2|TRBV4-3
TGCGCCAGCAGCCAGAGCGCGGGAGGCCAAGAGACCCAGTACTTC
CASSQSAGGQETQYF
>TRBJ1-1|NA|NA|TRBV25-1
TGTGCCAGCAATGAGGGGGGGACGACTGAAGCTTTCTTT
CASNEGGTTEAFF
>TRBJ1-2|few|NA|TRBV7-9
TGTGCCAGCAGCGCCCGACAGCATTATGGCTACACCTTC
CASSARQHYGYTF
>TRBJ2-5|NA|NA|TRBV5-6
TGTGCCAGCAGCCGGGGGGCAGAAGAAGAGACCCAGTACTTC
CASSRGAEEETQYF
>TRBJ2-1|NA|NA|TRBV5-6
TGTGCCAGCAGCAGGGGGGCGAGACATGAGCAGTTCTTC
CASSRGARHEQFF
>TRBJ1-2|many|NA|TRBV7-8
TGTGCCAGCAGCCCTGGGGGCCGCTATGGCTACACCTTC
CASSPGGRYGYTF
>TRBJ2-1|NA|TRBD2|TRBV9
TGTGCCAGCAGCACCCAAGCGGGGGGATACAATGAGCAGTTCTTC
CASSTQAGGYNEQFF
>TRBJ2-3|few|NA|TRBV14
TGTGCCAGCAGCCAATACATAGCTAGCACAGATACGCAGTATTTT
CASSQYIASTDTQYF
>TRBJ2-2|few|NA|TRBV7-9
TGTGCCAGCAGCTTACAACTGACCACCGGGGAGCTGTTTTTT
CASSLQLTTGELFF
>TRBJ1-2|NA|NA|TRBV2
TGTGCCAGCAGTGTCCCGGGGATTGGCTACACCTTC
CASSVPGIGYTF
>TRBJ1-1|few|NA|TRBV18
TGTGCCAGCTCACCACCGGGCCTGCCCAGCGATCCGAACACTGAAGCTTTCTTT
CASSPPGLPSDPNTEAFF
>TRBJ1-1|NA|NA|TRBV4-1
TGTGCCAGCAGCCAACCCACAAGAGGGGAGCACACTGAAGCTTTCTTT
CASSQPTRGEHTEAFF
>TRBJ2-5|NA|NA|TRBV9
TGTGCCAGCAGCCAGCCGGGGAGAGGTTTAGAGACCCAGTACTTC
CASSQPGRGLETQYF
>TRBJ1-1|NA|NA|TRBV5-5
TGTGCCAGCAGCTTGCTCTACGACAGCCTGAACACTGAAGCTTTCTTT
CASSLLYDSLNTEAFF
>TRBJ2-2|NA|NA|TRBV10-3
TGTGCCATCAGTGAGTTAACCCGGGACTCAAACACCGGGGAGCTGTTTTTT
CAISELTRDSNTGELFF
>TRBJ2-5|few|TRBD2|TRBV5-4
TGTGCCAGCAGCGGCCAATTGGGTAGCGGGGGGGCCCAGGACCAAGAGACCCAGTACTTC
CASSGQLGSGGAQDQETQYF
>TRBJ2-3|NA|TRBD2|TRBV7-8
TGTGCCAGCACCCCGGGGAGCGGGGGCCTTAGCACAGATACGCAGTATTTT
CASTPGSGGLSTDTQYF
>TRBJ1-5|NA|NA|TRBV6-1
TGTGCCAGCAGTAACGACAGGAGGAATCAGCCCCAGCATTTT
CASSNDRRNQPQHF
>TRBJ2-7|NA|NA|TRBV12-3/TRBV12-4
TGTGCCAGCAGTTTACTTCGCTACGAGCAGTACTTC
CASSLLRYEQYF
>TRBJ2-3|many|NA|TRBV6-5
TGTGCCAGCAGTTACTCGATACAGAACACGAATACGCAGTATTTT
CASSYSIQNTNTQYF
>TRBJ1-5|few|NA|TRBV18
TGTGCCAGCTCACAGGATTTCAATCAGCCCCAGCATTTT
CASSQDFNQPQHF
>TRBJ1-2|few|NA|TRBV20-1
TGCAGTGCTAGAGACAGGGGATTGGGGTATGGCTACACCTTC
CSARDRGLGYGYTF
>TRBJ2-1|many|TRBD2|TRBV27
TGTGCCAGCAGCCCCCCGGGACTAGCGGGGGACAACAGCAATGAGCAGTTCTTC
CASSPPGLAGDNSNEQFF
>TRBJ2-1|once|NA|TRBV6-8
TGTGCCAGCAGTTACTCCCTTAGGCTGGATGAGCAGTTCTTC
CASSYSLRLDEQFF
>TRBJ2-5|NA|NA|TRBV7-9
TGTGCCAGCAGCTTTTTTGGAGAGACCCAGTACTTC
CASSFFGETQYF
>TRBJ2-3|NA|NA|TRBV7-9
TGTGCCAGCAGCCGCTCCGCCGGCCGCCCCACAGATACGCAGTATTTT
CASSRSAGRPTDTQYF
>TRBJ2-7|many|NA|TRBV5-6
TGTGCCAGCAGCCTAGCTATAGAGCAGTACTTC
CASSLAIEQYF
>TRBJ2-1|NA|TRBD1|TRBV6-5
TGTGCCAGCGGTCACAGGGGTAATGAGCAGTTCTTC
CASGHRGNEQFF
>TRBJ1-1|many|TRBD1|TRBV7-2
TGTGCCAGCAGCCTCGGGGGGGACAGGGGAAAAGTAATGAACACTGAAGCTTTCTTT
CASSLGGDRGKVMNTEAFF
>TRBJ2-3|NA|NA|TRBV2
TGTGCCAGCAGTGAGGGAACAGTGGACACAGATACGCAGTATTTT
CASSEGTVDTDTQYF
>TRBJ2-5|few|NA|TRBV14
TGTGCCAGCAGCCCACATACAGATCAAGAGACCCAGTACTTC
CASSPHTDQETQYF
>TRBJ2-7|NA|NA|TRBV5-6
TGTGCCAGCAGCTTGGAAGGTTTCAGGGAATGGCCCTACGAGCAGTACTTC
CASSLEGFREWPYEQYF
>TRBJ1-1|NA|TRBD1|TRBV7-3
TGTGCCAGCAGCGTATCCGGGACAGGCACGCCCGAAGCTTTCTTT
CASSVSGTGTPEAFF
>TRBJ1-1|many|NA|TRBV7-3
TGTGCCAGCAGCTTCCCAAGGGTGGCCCTGAACACTGAAGCTTTCTTT
CASSFPRVALNTEAFF
>TRBJ1-4|NA|NA|TRBV6-8
TGTGCCAGCAGCTACAGTACATATGAAAAACTGTTTTTT
CASSYSTYEKLFF
>TRBJ2-1|NA|NA|TRBV4-1
TGCGCCAGCAGCCAGGAACCTCTTTCCAGGGGGGGCTACAATGAGCAGTTCTTC
CASSQEPLSRGGYNEQFF
>TRBJ2-7|NA|TRBD1|TRBV3-1
TGTGCCAGCAGCCAAGTCGGGACAGGGCGCTACGAGCAGTACTTC
CASSQVGTGRYEQYF
>TRBJ1-5|NA|NA|TRBV6-6
TGTGCCAGCAGGACGGAGGGGGGCGGTAATCAGCCCCAGCATTTT
CASRTEGGGNQPQHF
>TRBJ2-7|few|NA|TRBV7-2
TGTGCCAGCAGCTTAGGGGTAGCCTCCTACGAGCAGTACTTC
CASSLGVASYEQYF
>TRBJ2-7|NA|TRBD1|TRBV7-9
TGTGCCAGCAGCCTCGGGACAGGGGCCCTCTACGAGCAGTACTTC
CASSLGTGALYEQYF
>TRBJ2-1|NA|NA|TRBV5-1
TGCGCCAGCAGCTTGGGGAAGGGTGATGAGCAGTTCTTC
CASSLGKGDEQFF
>TRBJ2-5|many|NA|TRBV7-2
TGTGCCAGCAGCTTATTTTTTGAGACCCAGTACTTC
CASSLFFETQYF
>TRBJ2-1|many|TRBD2|TRBV3-1
TGTGCCAGCAGCCAAGTCGGGGGGGAGGATGAGCAGTTCTTC
CASSQVGGEDEQFF
>TRBJ2-1|few|NA|TRBV12-3/TRBV12-4
TGTGCCAGCAGTTTCGGGGGGCCGGGGCAGTTCTTC
CASSFGGPGQFF
>TRBJ2-1|few|NA|TRBV5-1
TGCGCCAGCAGTCGCTACCCCGATGAGCAGTTCTTC
CASSRYPDEQFF
>TRBJ1-1|many|NA|TRBV7-8
TGTGCCAGCAGCTTTGACGGGAAGAACACTGAAGCTTTCTTT
CASSFDGKNTEAFF
>TRBJ2-7|NA|NA|TRBV27
TGTGCCAGCAGTTTCAGTTTAGGCGGTCTTACCTACGAGCAGTACTTC
CASSFSLGGLTYEQYF
>TRBJ2-3|NA|NA|TRBV4-3
TGCGCCAGCAGCCAAGAAGAAGGGTGGAGACTGGGCACAGATACGCAGTATTTT
CASSQEEGWRLGTDTQYF
>TRBJ1-5|many|TRBD1|TRBV12-3/TRBV12-4
TGTGCCAGCAGTTTAACCAGGGGGAGCAATCAGCCCCAGCATTTT
CASSLTRGSNQPQHF
>TRBJ2-2|NA|NA|TRBV28
TGTGCCAGCAGTTTTTTAGGGAGCGACACCGGGGAGCTGTTTTTT
CASSFLGSDTGELFF
>TRBJ1-5|NA|NA|TRBV4-1
TGCGCCAGCAGCCAAGTAGAGGCTAGCAATCAGCCCCAGCATTTT
CASSQVEASNQPQHF
>TRBJ2-6|few|NA|TRBV9
TGTGCCAGCAGCAGGGTTGTTATGGCCAACGTCCTGACTTTC
CASSRVVMANVLTF
>TRBJ2-2|NA|NA|TRBV6-5
TGTGCCAGCAGTTGGCGACTGGGCACCGGGGAGCTGTTTTTT
CASSWRLGTGELFF